The 30 T cell receptor beta chains presented below share a single source sample, sequenced in a study of control samples from healthy donors and cancer patients. Generated by immunoSEQ multiplex PCR, the TCRdb table keeps only in-frame clones and is missing some. Of 20,000 or so clones listed, roughly 85% are singletons. Sequenced sample: PBMCs. The receptors were sampled from a man in his sixties with head and neck cancer.

This clone was counted a single time. The rearrangement joins TRBV18 to TRBJ2-1, with 8 bases that match TRBD1. With V trimmed by 4 bases and J by 6 bases, 2 bases remained unmatched. The CDR3 loop spans 13 amino acids. Germline assignment: CDR1 KGHSH and CDR2 LQKENI. This CDR3 reads CASSLTGGNEQFF. CDR3 DNA sequence: TGTGCCAGCTCACTTACAGGGGGCAATGAGCAGTTCTTC. The variable domain in full, with the rest retrieved from reference TRBV18 and TRBJ2-1, is NAGVMQNPRHLVRRRGQEARLRCSPMKGHSHVYWYRQLPEEGLKFMVYLQKENIIDESGMPKERFSAEFPKEGPSILRIQQVVRGDSAAYFCASSLTGGNEQFFGPGTRLTVL.

The rearrangement joins TRBV14 to TRBJ2-5; D remains unclear. Per germline, CDR1 SGHDN and CDR2 FVKESK. Trimming took off 1 base at V and 0 bases at J, with 9 bases between the two ends. The CDR3 length is 15 residues. The CDR3 nucleotides read TGTGCCAGCAGCCAAGGGAAACGGTACCAAGAGACCCAGTACTTC. Translating it yields CASSQGKRYQETQYF.

This rearrangement joins TRBV3-1 (or the pseudogene TRBV3-2) to TRBJ2-5, with unresolved D. Trimming cost V 6 bases and J 5 bases, with 10 bases left between them. The CDR3 length is 12 residues. The germline V gene encodes CDR1 LGHDT and CDR2 YNNKEL (reference sequence). CDR3 in amino acids: CASRHDRETQYF. In nucleotides, the CDR3 is TGTGCCAGCAGGCATGACCGGGAGACCCAGTACTTC.

V gene TRBV18 combines with J gene TRBJ2-1, with 7 bases matching TRBD1. With V trimmed by 3 bases and J by 7 bases, 9 bases remained unmatched. CDR1 is KGHSH, CDR2 LQKENI, per germline. The length of the CDR3 is 15 residues. CDR3 amino acids: CASSPSTGSRNEQFF. DNA for the CDR3: TGTGCCAGCTCACCTTCGACAGGGTCAAGAAATGAGCAGTTCTTC.

The chain uses TRBV19 and TRBJ2-5; D uncertain. The CDR3 has 13 residues. Trimming removed 10 bases from V and 7 bases from J, with 19 bases in between. Looked up from germline, CDR1 is LNHDA and CDR2 is SQIVND (reference sequence). The CDR3 DNA is TGTGCCACCGCCGACACCACCCGGGTGACCCAGTACTTC. Translation gives CATADTTRVTQYF.

The chain recombines TRBV6-1 with TRBJ1-5; a weak D match, TRBD1 (6 bases). The CDR3 is 13 residues long. Germline V gives CDR1 MNHNS, CDR2 SASEGT. V was cut by 2 bases and J by 6 bases, with 8 bases left in between. The CDR3 DNA sequence: TGTGCCAGCAGTGAAACAGGGAGTCAGCCCCAGCATTTT. Amino acids: CASSETGSQPQHF.

V and J are TRBV5-1 and TRBJ1-3; D is undetermined. V lost 3 bases, J lost 10 bases, and 17 bases lay in between. Looked up from germline, CDR1 is SGHRS and CDR2 is YFSETQ. This CDR3 is built from 14 residues. The CDR3 nucleotides are TGCGCCAGCAGCTCCGGCGTTTATGGGCCAACCATATATTTT. Translating gives CASSSGVYGPTIYF.

This clone was seen a handful of times. V gene TRBV29-1 combines with J gene TRBJ1-2, with TRBD1 as a possible D gene (6 bases). CDR1 is SQVTM and CDR2 is ANQGSEA in the germline V gene. The CDR3 totals 14 residues. With 7 bases removed from V and 2 bases from J, the gap between germline ends came to 17 bases. The CDR3 spells CSAQGGQGNYGYTF. The CDR3 DNA sequence: TGCAGCGCCCAAGGGGGGCAGGGAAACTATGGCTACACCTTC. Full variable domain (outside the CDR3, taken from reference TRBV29-1 and TRBJ1-2): SAVISQKPSRDICQRGTSLTIQCQVDSQVTMMFWYRQQPGQSLTLIATANQGSEATYESGFVIDKFPISRPNLTFSTLTVSNMSPEDSSIYLCSAQGGQGNYGYTFGSGTRLTVV.

The chain employs TRBV11-2 and TRBJ1-1, with D perhaps TRBD1 (5 bases). The CDR3 runs to 14 residues. V lost 5 bases and J 3 bases, leaving 13 bases between the germline ends. Germline lookup yields CDR1 SGHAT and CDR2 FQNNGV. The CDR3 here is CASSRFRGDTEAFF. The DNA for the CDR3 is TGTGCCAGCAGCCGATTTAGGGGAGACACTGAAGCTTTCTTT. Full variable domain (remainder filled in from reference TRBV11-2 and TRBJ1-1): EAGVAQSPRYKIIEKRQSVAFWCNPISGHATLYWYQQILGQGPKLLIQFQNNGVVDDSQLPKDRFSAERLKGVDSTLKIQPAKLEDSAVYLCASSRFRGDTEAFFGQGTRLTVV.

The chain combines TRBV6-5 with TRBJ1-4; D perhaps matches TRBD1 (6 bases). The CDR3 is 14 residues long. The germline gives CDR1 MNHEY, CDR2 SVGAGI. Trimming stripped 6 bases from V and 5 bases from J, with 13 bases between. This CDR3 is CASRAGTRNEKLFF. The CDR3 bases are TGTGCCAGCAGGGCCGGGACAAGGAATGAAAAACTGTTTTTT.

Only a few counts were recorded for this clone. This chain uses TRBV25-1 with TRBJ1-6; 7 bases are shared with TRBD1. From germline, CDR1 is MGHDK and CDR2 SYGVNS. The CDR3 runs to 15 residues. The CDR3 coding sequence is TGTGCAGCAGTGAAGATCGGACAGGATAATTCACCCCTCCACTTT. As protein: CAAVKIGQDNSPLHF.

This rearrangement joins TRBV9 to TRBJ2-7, with TRBD2 matching over 9 bases. V shed 3 bases and J 1 base; nucleotides not matched to a gene: 5. The CDR3 runs to 15 residues. CDR1 and CDR2 (germline): SGDLS, YYNGEE. In DNA, the CDR3 is TGTGCCAGCAGCGGAGGGACTAGCCAATCCTACGAGCAGTACTTC. This encodes CASSGGTSQSYEQYF. The full variable domain, in which reference TRBV9 and TRBJ2-7 provide the parts outside the CDR3, is DSGVTQTPKHLITATGQRVTLRCSPRSGDLSVYWYQQSLDQGLQFLIQYYNGEERAKGNILERFSAQQFPDLHSELNLSSLELGDSALYFCASSGGTSQSYEQYFGPGTRLTVT.

This chain links TRBV30 with TRBJ1-6; D unclear. The germline V gene encodes CDR1 GTSNPN and CDR2 SVGIG (reference sequence). This CDR3 spans 13 amino acids. V was clipped by 0 bases and J by 8 bases, with 8 bases between them. The CDR3 spells CAWSVLGDSPLHF. The CDR3 nucleotides are TGTGCCTGGAGTGTACTAGGTGATTCACCCCTCCACTTT.

The chain has TRBV11-2 and TRBJ1-1; D not resolved. V lost 3 bases to trimming and J lost 4 bases, with 12 bases between them. Looked up from germline, CDR1 is SGHAT and CDR2 is FQNNGV. This CDR3 is 14 amino acids long. The CDR3, as DNA: TGTGCCAGCAGCTTTGCCGCCGTGGGCACTGAAGCTTTCTTT. Protein sequence: CASSFAAVGTEAFF.

The CDR3 region is CASSPPVSQTNYGYTF. In DNA form, the CDR3 reads TGTGCCAGCTCACCACCTGTGAGCCAGACTAACTATGGCTACACCTTC. This chain uses TRBV18 with TRBJ1-2, with D hard to call. Trimming left V 0 bases short and J 0 bases short, with 11 bases between. This CDR3 comprises 16 residues. Germline V gene data show CDR1 as KGHSH and CDR2 as LQKENI.

The chain couples TRBV6-6 to TRBJ1-2; maybe TRBD1 (5 bases). Germline V gene data show CDR1 as MNHNY and CDR2 as SVGAGI (reference sequence). This CDR3 comprises 12 residues. The V gene lost 4 bases and the J gene lost 7 bases, with 10 bases spanning the gap. The CDR3 region is CASSFGTSGYTF. The CDR3 region has the DNA TGTGCCAGCAGTTTCGGGACTTCTGGCTACACCTTC.

The chain joins TRBV28 to TRBJ2-7, with 11 positions matching TRBD2. The CDR3 is 15 residues long. Germline V gives CDR1 MDHEN, CDR2 SYDVKM. Losses at the gene ends were 5 bases for V and 0 bases for J; bases not matched to a gene: 3. As DNA, the CDR3 is TGTGCCAGCAGTCCTACTAGCGGGGGCTCCTACGAGCAGTACGTC. It translates to CASSPTSGGSYEQYV.

V and J are TRBV9 and TRBJ2-5; 13 positions agree with TRBD2. CDR3 size: 14 residues. V gave up 3 bases and J gave up 7 bases; unmatched junction bases: 3. The V gene's germline CDR1 is SGDLS and CDR2 YYNGEE. CDR3 nucleotide sequence: TGTGCCAGCAGCGGGACTAGCGGGAGTGGGACCCAGTACTTC. It specifies CASSGTSGSGTQYF. The full variable domain, with the rest looked up from reference TRBV9 and TRBJ2-5, is DSGVTQTPKHLITATGQRVTLRCSPRSGDLSVYWYQQSLDQGLQFLIQYYNGEERAKGNILERFSAQQFPDLHSELNLSSLELGDSALYFCASSGTSGSGTQYFGPGTRLLVL.

The V gene is TRBV10-3, the J gene TRBJ1-5; D uncertain. The CDR3 has 14 residues. V gave up 2 bases and J gave up 3 bases, with 8 bases separating them. Germline CDR1 reads ENHRY; CDR2 reads SYGVKD. CDR3 nucleotide sequence: TGTGCCATCAGTGAGCCCAGCTACAATCAGCCCCAGCATTTT. Its translation: CAISEPSYNQPQHF.

The rearrangement links TRBV27 to TRBJ2-7, with D possibly being TRBD1 (5 bases). The ends were cut back, 2 bases at V and 3 bases at J, with 14 bases in the middle. The CDR3 runs to 15 residues. Looked up from germline, CDR1 is MNHEY and CDR2 is SMNVEV (reference sequence). The CDR3, as DNA: TGTGCCAGCAGTTTAGGCAACCAGGGTAACTACGAGCAGTACTTC. It yields the protein CASSLGNQGNYEQYF.

This clone appeared once. In DNA, the CDR3 is TGTGCCAGCGCCGACAGGGGGCATTACGAGCAGTACTTC. Protein: CASADRGHYEQYF. This chain joins TRBV6-5 and TRBJ2-7; the match to TRBD1 covers 10 bases. CDR3 length: 13 amino acids. Germline trimming cut 8 bases from V and 4 bases from J; bases unmatched to any gene: 5. Germline assignment: CDR1 MNHEY and CDR2 SVGAGI.

The CDR3 loop reads CASSTGQNNEQFF. The CDR3 bases are TGCGCCAGCAGTACGGGACAGAACAATGAGCAGTTCTTC. The genes are TRBV10-1 and TRBJ2-1, with 7 bases aligning to TRBD1. V dropped 5 bases and J dropped 5; count of bases not matched to a gene: 3. CDR1 and CDR2 from the germline V gene are WNHNN and SYGVQD (reference sequence). CDR3 size: 13 residues.

The CDR3 DNA reads TGCGCCAGCAGCTCTCTCGGGGGGCAAGGCACTGAAGCTTTCTTT. The encoded protein is CASSSLGGQGTEAFF. The genes are TRBV5-1 and TRBJ1-1, with D possibly TRBD1 on 6 matching bases. With 3 bases removed from V and 4 bases from J, the gap between germline ends came to 16 bases. Germline V gene lookup returns CDR1 SGHRS and CDR2 YFSETQ. The CDR3 totals 15 residues. Filled out from reference TRBV5-1 and TRBJ1-1, the complete variable domain reads KAGVTQTPRYLIKTRGQQVTLSCSPISGHRSVSWYQQTPGQGLQFLFEYFSETQRNKGNFPGRFSGRQFSNSRSEMNVSTLELGDSALYLCASSSLGGQGTEAFFGQGTRLTVV.

The chain links TRBV9 to TRBJ1-4, with D perhaps TRBD1 (5 bases). The CDR3 consists of 13 residues. Germline V gene lookup returns CDR1 SGDLS and CDR2 YYNGEE. V was pared by 4 bases and J by 10 bases, with 14 bases between. CDR3 DNA: TGTGCCAGCAGCCCCCAGGGAAGTGGAAAACTGTTTTTT. Its translation: CASSPQGSGKLFF.

The chain links TRBV5-1 to TRBJ1-1, with 7 bases matching TRBD1. The trim removed 4 bases at V and 2 bases at J, leaving 8 bases unmatched. CDR1 is SGHRS, CDR2 YFSETQ, per germline. The CDR3 runs 15 residues. DNA for the CDR3: TGCGCCAGCAGCGAGGGACAGTCCTTTAACACTGAAGCTTTCTTT. Its protein is CASSEGQSFNTEAFF. Supplemented by reference TRBV5-1 and TRBJ1-1, the full variable domain reads KAGVTQTPRYLIKTRGQQVTLSCSPISGHRSVSWYQQTPGQGLQFLFEYFSETQRNKGNFPGRFSGRQFSNSRSEMNVSTLELGDSALYLCASSEGQSFNTEAFFGQGTRLTVV.

Here the CDR3 reads CASSPTGVGGTDTQYF. For the CDR3, the DNA is TGTGCCAGCAGCCCCACGGGAGTGGGGGGCACAGATACGCAGTATTTT. The rearrangement links TRBV7-9 to TRBJ2-3; a possible D gene is TRBD2 (6 bases). There are 16 residues in the CDR3. CDR1 is SEHNR and CDR2 is FQNEAQ in the germline V gene (reference sequence). The V gene lost 5 bases and the J gene lost 1 base, with 16 bases spanning the gap.

The chain uses TRBV12-3 or TRBV12-4 and TRBJ1-4; D remains unclear. This CDR3 is built from 12 residues. Trimming stripped 7 bases from V and 6 bases from J, with 9 bases between. CDR3 region: CASKGRDEKLFF. The CDR3 region has the DNA TGTGCCAGCAAGGGCCGGGATGAAAAACTGTTTTTT.

This chain joins TRBV6-1 and TRBJ1-2; D is uncertain. Germline CDR1 MNHNS, CDR2 SASEGT. The CDR3 is 15 amino acids. Trimming left V 1 base short and J 4 bases short, with 13 bases between. This CDR3 reads CASSEDLGRTYGYTF. Here the CDR3 DNA reads TGTGCCAGCAGTGAAGACTTAGGCAGGACCTATGGCTACACCTTC.

V usage is TRBV3-1 (or the pseudogene TRBV3-2) and J usage is TRBJ2-7, with D unclear. Germline CDR1 LGHDT, CDR2 YNNKEL (reference sequence). This CDR3 is built from 15 residues. Trimming stripped 1 base from V and 2 bases from J, with 12 bases between. CDR3 sequence (DNA): TGTGCCAGCAGCCAAGTCGACCGCAACCCCTACGAGCAGTACTTC. As protein: CASSQVDRNPYEQYF.

The chain has TRBV18 and TRBJ1-1; 7 bases agree with TRBD1. The CDR3 loop spans 11 amino acids. Looked up from germline, CDR1 is KGHSH and CDR2 is LQKENI. Trimming took 5 bases from V and 8 from J; bases not matched to a gene: 2. The DNA for the CDR3 is TGTGCCAGCTCAGGACAGGCCGAAGCTTTCTTT. It specifies CASSGQAEAFF.